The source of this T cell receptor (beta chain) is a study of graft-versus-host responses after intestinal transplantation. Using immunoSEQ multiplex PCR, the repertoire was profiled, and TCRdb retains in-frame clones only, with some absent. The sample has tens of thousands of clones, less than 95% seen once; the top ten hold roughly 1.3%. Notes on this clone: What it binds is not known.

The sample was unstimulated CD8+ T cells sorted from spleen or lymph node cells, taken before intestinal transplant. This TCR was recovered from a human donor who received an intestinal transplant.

CDR3 sequence reads: CASSDGLPYEQYF. The CDR3 region has the DNA TGTGCCAGCAGTGATGGGCTGCCGTACGAGCAGTACTTC. The chain recombines TRBV6-1 with TRBJ2-7; D gene uncertain. The germline V gene has CDR1 MNHNS and CDR2 SASEGT. V lost 3 bases and J lost 4, with 10 bases in between. This CDR3 region has 13 residues.